This T cell receptor (beta chain) stems from a study of cytomegalovirus exposure and HLA in healthy donors. The study ran its PCR with 60 Vbeta and 13 Jbeta primers. Assay: immunoSEQ multiplex PCR; the TCRdb copy retains only in-frame clones and omits some. The sample lists about 190,000 clones, roughly four fifths occurring once. Points from the study as a whole: HLA restriction was apparent for most CMV-associated TCR beta chains in a later analysis. Confirmation in vitro established that a few CMV-associated chains were specific for CMV antigens. Earlier analysis yielded a pattern in which most TCR beta V segments were productive about 90% or about 30% of the time.

Regarding this clone: Its antigen is not identified.

This sequence was found in a woman between 18 and 29 years old in good health and CMV-seronegative. The sample taken for sequencing was PBMCs.

CDR3 residues: CASGLVQGIINEQFF. The CDR3 region has the DNA TGTGCTAGTGGTTTGGTGCAGGGTATCATCAATGAGCAGTTCTTC. This chain uses TRBV12-5 with TRBJ2-1, with D maybe TRBD1 (5 bases). Germline V lookup: CDR1 LGHNT, CDR2 FRNRAP. The CDR3 consists of 15 residues. The V and J ends lost 0 bases and 6 bases respectively, with 12 bases between them. The whole variable domain, filled in from reference TRBV12-5 and TRBJ2-1, reads DARVTQTPRHKVTEMGQEVTMRCQPILGHNTVFWYRQTMMQGLELLAYFRNRAPLDDSGMPKDRFSAEMPDATLATLKIQPSEPRDSAVYFCASGLVQGIINEQFFGPGTRLTVL.